This T cell receptor beta chain was observed in a study of blood T cell repertoires in COVID-19. Study overall: Whether acute or convalescent, the COVID-19 samples came from the United States, Italy and Spain. The analysed material was cDNA or gDNA that came from T cells, B-cell-depleted T cells, or PBMCs.

Sequencing used immunoSEQ multiplex PCR; TCRdb keeps in-frame clones, though not all of them. The sample lists 30,000 to 40,000 clones, about nine tenths occurring once. The germline CDR1 and CDR2 sequences are MNHEY and SMNVEV (reference sequence). CDR3 length equals 17 residues. The junction had 15 bases not matched to a gene; V was cut back by 5 bases and J by 4 bases. Sequences were obtained from peripheral blood. The rearrangement uses TRBV27 and TRBJ2-3; 7 nucleotides match TRBD2. The TCR comes from a human donor in a cohort sampled during active COVID-19. The CDR3 DNA reads as TGTGCCAGCAGTCGACGGGGGGACCCGTCCGTCGCAGATACGCAGTATTTT. Protein sequence: CASSRRGDPSVADTQYF.